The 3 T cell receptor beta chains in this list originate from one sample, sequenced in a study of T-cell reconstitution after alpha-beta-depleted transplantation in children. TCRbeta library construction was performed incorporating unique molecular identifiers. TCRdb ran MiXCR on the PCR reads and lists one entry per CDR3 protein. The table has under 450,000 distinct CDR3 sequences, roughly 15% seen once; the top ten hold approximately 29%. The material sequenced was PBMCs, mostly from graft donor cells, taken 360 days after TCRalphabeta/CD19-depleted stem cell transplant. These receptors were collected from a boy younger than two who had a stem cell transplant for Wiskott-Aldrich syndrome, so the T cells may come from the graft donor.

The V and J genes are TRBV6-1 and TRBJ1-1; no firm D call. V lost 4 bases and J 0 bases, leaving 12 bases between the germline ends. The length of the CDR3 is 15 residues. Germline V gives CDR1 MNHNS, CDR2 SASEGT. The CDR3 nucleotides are TGTGCCAGCAGTGCTGGTAAGGCCATGAACACTGAAGCTTTCTTT. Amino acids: CASSAGKAMNTEAFF.

CDR3 residues: CASSQGRGVGNEQFF. CDR3 nucleotide sequence: TGCGCCAGCAGCCAAGGAAGGGGAGTGGGTAATGAGCAGTTCTTC. This chain links TRBV4-3 with TRBJ2-1, with D possibly called TRBD1 or TRBD2 (5 bases each). V was pared by 1 base and J by 7 bases, with 14 bases between. Germline V gene data show CDR1 as LGHNA and CDR2 as YSLEER. The CDR3 loop spans 15 amino acids.

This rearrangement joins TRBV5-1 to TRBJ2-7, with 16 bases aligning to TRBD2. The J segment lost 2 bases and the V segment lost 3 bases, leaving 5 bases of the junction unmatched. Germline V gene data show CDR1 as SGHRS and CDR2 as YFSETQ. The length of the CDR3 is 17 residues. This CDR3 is CASSWGLAGGTPYEQYF. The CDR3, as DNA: TGCGCCAGCAGCTGGGGACTAGCGGGAGGGACCCCCTACGAGCAGTACTTC.